This TCR beta chain came from a study of blood T cell repertoires in COVID-19. Study overall: PBMCs, B-cell-depleted T cells, or T cells were the source of the cDNA or gDNA that made up the material.

How the authors handled the data: Reference gene primer amplification gave nucleated cell count estimates. Using immunoSEQ multiplex PCR, the repertoire was profiled, and TCRdb retains in-frame clones only, with some absent. From that table come the V and J calls and clone size; the DNA was used to work out D and trimming. The sample has approximately 220,000 clones; roughly 84% are singletons. CDR3 length: 16 amino acids. The V and J ends lost 0 bases and 4 bases respectively, with 16 bases between them. Germline V gives CDR1 MGHRA, CDR2 YSYEKL. This clone showed up just a few times. This chain connects TRBV4-1 to TRBJ2-7, with D possibly being TRBD1 (6 bases). This receptor was obtained from a man aged 35 to 55 with acute or convalescent COVID-19. The sequencing sample was made of peripheral blood. The CDR3 sequence is CASSQDRGRGGYEQYF. CDR3 in DNA: TGCGCCAGCAGCCAAGATAGGGGGAGAGGTGGGTACGAGCAGTACTTC.